Listed below are T cell receptor beta chains from one sample, sequenced in a study of T cell repertoires in cytomegalovirus infection. No antigens are known for them. Each CDR3 protein gets one entry after TCRdb re-called the reads with MiXCR. The sample has some 940,000 distinct CDR3 sequences; around 31% are singletons. The sequenced sample was cultured CD8+ T cells from PBMCs, obtained from culture after CMV antigen stimulation. Receptors were obtained from a human donor in good health (CMV status not recorded). Some clones in this sample may be carry-over from other donors' samples. CDR3s include the opening cysteine and the closing phenylalanine or tryptophan. A D gene is named only where the DNA matches it firmly. Clone size is stated in some rows and not others, as once, few, many or a class when expanded.

J gene | D gene | V gene | clone size | CDR3 DNA | CDR3 protein
TRBJ2-3 | NA | TRBV27 | NA | TGTGCCGTCCGGGACGGCACAGATACGCAGTATTTT | CAVRDGTDTQYF
TRBJ1-2 | NA | TRBV12-3/TRBV12-4 | many | TGTGCCAGCAGTGCCTGGTATGGCTACACCTTC | CASSAWYGYTF
TRBJ1-2 | NA | TRBV4-3 | NA | TGCGCCAGCAGCCAAGAGAGACAGCTTAACTATGGCTACACCTTC | CASSQERQLNYGYTF
TRBJ2-5 | NA | TRBV12-3/TRBV12-4 | many | TGTGCCAGCAGTCCTGGGGACTCTCCGGGGACCCAGTACTTC | CASSPGDSPGTQYF
TRBJ2-3 | TRBD2 | TRBV27 | NA | TGTGCCAGCACGGGGCAAGAGACGGGGGGGCTAGATACGCAGTATTTT | CASTGQETGGLDTQYF
TRBJ2-5 | TRBD2 | TRBV5-4 | NA | TGTGCCAGCAGCTTGGGACTAGCGGGGGGAGCTAAAGAGACCCAGTACTTC | CASSLGLAGGAKETQYF
TRBJ2-5 | NA | TRBV12-5 | NA | TGTGCTAGTGGTTTGGTGACAAGTGTCCAAGAGACCCAGTACTTC | CASGLVTSVQETQYF
TRBJ2-6 | NA | TRBV20-1 | NA | TGCAGTGCTACTTTAAGGCTCTCTGGGGCCAACGTCCTGACTTTC | CSATLRLSGANVLTF
TRBJ2-1 | NA | TRBV4-1 | NA | TGCGCCAGCAATAGGAACAGGGAGACCTACAATGAGCAGTTCTTC | CASNRNRETYNEQFF
TRBJ2-2 | TRBD1 | TRBV28 | NA | TGTGCCAGCAGTTTGGCGGGACAGGGGACCGCCGGGGAGCTGTTTTTT | CASSLAGQGTAGELFF
TRBJ2-7 | NA | TRBV20-1 | NA | TGCAGTGCAAAGGGGTTGCAGCTCTCCTACGAGCAGTACTTC | CSAKGLQLSYEQYF
TRBJ1-4 | TRBD1 | TRBV7-9 | NA | TGTGCCAGCAGCGGGGGAGAAACATACAGGGGAGGGGAAAAACTGTTTTTT | CASSGGETYRGGEKLFF
TRBJ2-1 | NA | TRBV7-9 | NA | TGTGCCAGCACCATGGAGGGTGAGCAGTTCTTC | CASTMEGEQFF
TRBJ1-5 | NA | TRBV20-1 | NA | TGCAGTGTGGGCAGGGAGTTCTTTAGTCAGCCCCAGCATTTT | CSVGREFFSQPQHF
TRBJ2-6 | NA | TRBV9 | NA | TGTGCCAGCAGCGTGGGGATAAAAAGACCTTCAAGGGGTGGGGCCAACGTCCTGACTTTC | CASSVGIKRPSRGGANVLTF
TRBJ1-6 | NA | TRBV24-1 | few | TGTGCCACCAGCGTCCGACAGGTTAGCTCCTATAATTCACCCCTCCACTTT | CATSVRQVSSYNSPLHF
TRBJ1-1 | NA | TRBV19 | few | TGTGCCAGTACTGATGGTAGGGAAGCTTTCTTT | CASTDGREAFF
TRBJ1-2 | TRBD1 | TRBV10-3 | NA | TGTGCCATCAGTGAGTGGCAGGGGGACGGTCCTGGCTACACCTTC | CAISEWQGDGPGYTF
TRBJ2-7 | NA | TRBV20-1 | NA | TGCAGTGCTAGCTGGGGCGAGCAGTACTTC | CSASWGEQYF
TRBJ2-3 | NA | TRBV7-2 | many | TGTGCCAGTACTTGGGGGCCCTTTACCACAGATACGCAGTATTTT | CASTWGPFTTDTQYF
TRBJ1-1 | NA | TRBV7-9 | many | TGTGCCAGCAGTCCGAATGCAGGAGGCACTGAAGCTTTCTTT | CASSPNAGGTEAFF
TRBJ2-1 | TRBD1 | TRBV11-3 | NA | TGTGCCAGCAGCTCTCCTACACAGGGGAATGAGCAGTTCTTC | CASSSPTQGNEQFF
TRBJ1-1 | TRBD1 | TRBV7-9 | NA | TGTGCCAGCAGCCCCGGACAGGGAATAGCGAATGCAGTGGCCACTGAAGCTTTCTTT | CASSPGQGIANAVATEAFF
TRBJ1-2 | TRBD1 | TRBV20-1 | NA | TGCAGTGCTAGAGGGAAAGACAGGGTCGACGGCTACACCTTC | CSARGKDRVDGYTF
TRBJ1-2 | NA | TRBV6-8 | NA | TGTGCCAGCAGTTACAAAAGGGACATCTTTTATGGCTACACCTTC | CASSYKRDIFYGYTF
TRBJ2-1 | NA | TRBV7-6 | many | TGTGCCAGCAGCCTTGGGGCTAGCTCCTACAATGAGCAGTTCTTC | CASSLGASSYNEQFF
TRBJ2-1 | TRBD2 | TRBV20-1 | NA | TGCAGTGCTAGAGGGACTAGCGGTTACAATGAGCAGTTCTTC | CSARGTSGYNEQFF
TRBJ2-1 | TRBD2 | TRBV7-6 | many | TGTGCCAGCAGCTCAGCGGGGGGACCCAATGAGCAGTTCTTC | CASSSAGGPNEQFF
TRBJ1-2 | NA | TRBV27 | NA | TGTGCCAGCAGTTTACTCGCATGGAGATCTGACTACACCTTC | CASSLLAWRSDYTF
TRBJ1-6 | NA | TRBV4-2 | NA | TGTGCCAGCAGCCAAGGGCAGGGCCCTAGCTATAATTCACCCCTCCACTTT | CASSQGQGPSYNSPLHF
TRBJ1-5 | NA | TRBV7-8 | many | TGTGCCACCCGGCGAGGTAGCAATCAGCCCCAGCATTTT | CATRRGSNQPQHF
TRBJ1-5 | NA | TRBV7-9 | NA | TGTGCCAACAGCTTCACGGCGGGGAGCAATCAGCCCCAGCATTTT | CANSFTAGSNQPQHF
TRBJ1-5 | NA | TRBV19 | few | TGTGCCAGTAACCAAGTCCCTGGGCATGATTATCAGCCCCAGCATTTT | CASNQVPGHDYQPQHF
TRBJ2-5 | NA | TRBV7-8 | many | TGTGCCAGCAGCTTAGATGGACGGGAGACCCAGTACTTC | CASSLDGRETQYF
TRBJ2-7 | NA | TRBV7-6 | NA | TGTGCCAGCAGCTTAGAGGAACTTTACGAGCAGTACTTC | CASSLEELYEQYF